This T cell receptor (beta chain) was sequenced in a study of control samples from healthy donors and cancer patients. This CDR3 is 19 amino acids long. The germline CDR1 and CDR2 sequences are MGHRA and YSYEKL. Trimming took 2 bases from V and 0 from J, leaving 23 bases between them. TCRdb's copy holds only in-frame clones and misses some; the assay was immunoSEQ multiplex PCR. Of around 200,000 clones in the sample, around 94% were seen once. This receptor was taken from a man in his fifties in good health. Material for sequencing was blood. The chain uses TRBV4-1 and TRBJ2-7; possibly TRBD1 for D (6 bases). In nucleotides, the CDR3 is TGCGCCAGCAGCCAAATCCTCCTCCAGGGGATGCCTAGCTCCTACGAGCAGTACTTC. Its protein product is CASSQILLQGMPSSYEQYF.